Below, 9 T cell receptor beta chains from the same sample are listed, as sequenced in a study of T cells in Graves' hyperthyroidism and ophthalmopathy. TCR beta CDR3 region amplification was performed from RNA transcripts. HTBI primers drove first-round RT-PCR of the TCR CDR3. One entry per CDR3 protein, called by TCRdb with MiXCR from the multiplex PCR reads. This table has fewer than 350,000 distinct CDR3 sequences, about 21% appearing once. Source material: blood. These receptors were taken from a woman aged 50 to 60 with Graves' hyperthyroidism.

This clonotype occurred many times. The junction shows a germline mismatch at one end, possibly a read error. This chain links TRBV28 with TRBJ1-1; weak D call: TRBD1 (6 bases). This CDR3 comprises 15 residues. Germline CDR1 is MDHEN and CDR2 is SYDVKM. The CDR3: CTSSARTARYTEAFF. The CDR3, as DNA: TGTACCAGCAGCGCTAGGACAGCCCGTTACACTGAAGCTTTCTTT.

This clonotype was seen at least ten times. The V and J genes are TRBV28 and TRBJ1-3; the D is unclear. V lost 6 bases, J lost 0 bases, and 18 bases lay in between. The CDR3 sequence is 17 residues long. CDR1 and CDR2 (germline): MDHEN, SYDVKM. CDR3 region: CASRSHQGDISGNTIYF. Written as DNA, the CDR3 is TGTGCCAGCAGGTCCCATCAAGGAGACATCTCTGGAAACACCATATATTTT. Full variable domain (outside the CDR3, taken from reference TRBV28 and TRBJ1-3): DVKVTQSSRYLVKRTGEKVFLECVQDMDHENMFWYRQDPGLGLRLIYFSYDVKMKEKGDIPEGYSVSREKKERFSLILESASTNQTSMYLCASRSHQGDISGNTIYFGEGSWLTVV.

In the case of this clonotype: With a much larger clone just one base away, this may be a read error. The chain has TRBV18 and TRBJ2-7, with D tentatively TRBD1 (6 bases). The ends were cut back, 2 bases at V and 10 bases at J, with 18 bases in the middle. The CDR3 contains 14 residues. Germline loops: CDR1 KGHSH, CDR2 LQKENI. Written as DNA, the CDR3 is TGTGCCAGCTCACCAACAGGGACCTCGGAAGATCAGTACTTC. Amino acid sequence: CASSPTGTSEDQYF. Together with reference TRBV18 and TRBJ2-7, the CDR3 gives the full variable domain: NAGVMQNPRHLVRRRGQEARLRCSPMKGHSHVYWYRQLPEEGLKFMVYLQKENIIDESGMPKERFSAEFPKEGPSILRIQQVVRGDSAAYFCASSPTGTSEDQYFGPGTRLTVT.

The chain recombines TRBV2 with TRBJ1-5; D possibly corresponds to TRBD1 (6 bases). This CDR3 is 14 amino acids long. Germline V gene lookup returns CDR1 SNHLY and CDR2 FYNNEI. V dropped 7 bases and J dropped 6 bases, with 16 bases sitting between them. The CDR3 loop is CASKGGRGSQPQHF. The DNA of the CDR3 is TGTGCCAGCAAGGGGGGCCGGGGGAGTCAGCCCCAGCATTTT.

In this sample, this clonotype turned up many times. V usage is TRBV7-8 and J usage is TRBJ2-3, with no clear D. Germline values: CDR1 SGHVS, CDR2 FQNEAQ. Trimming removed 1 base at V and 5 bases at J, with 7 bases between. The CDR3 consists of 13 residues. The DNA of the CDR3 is TGTGCCAGCAGCTTAGTTGGGAAAGATACGCAGTATTTT. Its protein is CASSLVGKDTQYF.

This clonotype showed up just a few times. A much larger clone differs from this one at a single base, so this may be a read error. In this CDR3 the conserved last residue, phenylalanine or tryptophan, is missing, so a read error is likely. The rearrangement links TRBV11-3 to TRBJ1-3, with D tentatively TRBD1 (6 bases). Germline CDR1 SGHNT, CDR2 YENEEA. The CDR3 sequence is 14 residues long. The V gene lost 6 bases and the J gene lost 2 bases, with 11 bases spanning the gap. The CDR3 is CASRFAGAGNTIYY. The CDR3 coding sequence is TGTGCCAGCAGATTCGCAGGGGCTGGAAACACCATATATTAT.

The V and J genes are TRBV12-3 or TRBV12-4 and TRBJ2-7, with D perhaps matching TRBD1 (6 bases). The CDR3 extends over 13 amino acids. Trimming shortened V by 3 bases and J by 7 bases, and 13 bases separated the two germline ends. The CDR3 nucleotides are TGTGCCAGCAGTTTCTACAGGGTGGGGGAGCAGTACTTC. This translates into CASSFYRVGEQYF.

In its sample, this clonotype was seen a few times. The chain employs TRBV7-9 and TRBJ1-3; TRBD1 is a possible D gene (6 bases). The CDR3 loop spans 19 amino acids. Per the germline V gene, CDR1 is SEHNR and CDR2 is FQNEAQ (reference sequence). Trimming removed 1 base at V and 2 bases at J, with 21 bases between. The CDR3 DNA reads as TGTGCCAGCAGCTTAGTTTTGTCTAGTGTGGGGGCGACTGGAAACACCATATATTTT. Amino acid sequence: CASSLVLSSVGATGNTIYF.

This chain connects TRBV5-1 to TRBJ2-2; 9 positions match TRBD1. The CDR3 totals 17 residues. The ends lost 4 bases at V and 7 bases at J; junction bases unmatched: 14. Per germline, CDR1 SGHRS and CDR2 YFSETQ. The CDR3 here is CASSPTAGTGMIGELFF. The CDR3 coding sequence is TGCGCCAGCAGCCCTACCGCCGGGACAGGGATGATCGGGGAGCTGTTTTTT.